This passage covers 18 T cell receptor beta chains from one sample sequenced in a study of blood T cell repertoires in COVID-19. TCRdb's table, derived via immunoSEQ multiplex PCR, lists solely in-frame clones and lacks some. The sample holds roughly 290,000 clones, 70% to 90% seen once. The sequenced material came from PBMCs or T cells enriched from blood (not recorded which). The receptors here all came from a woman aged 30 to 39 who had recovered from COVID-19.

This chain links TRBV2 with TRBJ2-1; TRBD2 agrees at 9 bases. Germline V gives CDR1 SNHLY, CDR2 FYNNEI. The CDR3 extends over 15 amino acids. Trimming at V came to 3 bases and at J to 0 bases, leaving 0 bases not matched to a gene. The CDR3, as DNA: TGTGCCAGCAGTGAGCGGGAGGGCTCCTACAATGAGCAGTTCTTC. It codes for CASSEREGSYNEQFF.

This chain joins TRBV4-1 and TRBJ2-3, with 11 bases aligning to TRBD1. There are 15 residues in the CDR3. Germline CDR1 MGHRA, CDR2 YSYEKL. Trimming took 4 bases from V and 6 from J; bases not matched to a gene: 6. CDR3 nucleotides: TGCGCCAGCAGCCGGGACAGGGGGGAGCGGGATACGCAGTATTTT. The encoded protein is CASSRDRGERDTQYF.

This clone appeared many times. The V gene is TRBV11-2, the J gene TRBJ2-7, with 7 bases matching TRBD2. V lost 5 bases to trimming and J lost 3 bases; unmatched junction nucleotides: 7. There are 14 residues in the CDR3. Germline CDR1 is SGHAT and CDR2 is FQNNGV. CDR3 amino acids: CASSRPPGGYEQYF. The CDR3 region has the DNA TGTGCCAGCAGCCGGCCCCCGGGAGGCTACGAGCAGTACTTC.

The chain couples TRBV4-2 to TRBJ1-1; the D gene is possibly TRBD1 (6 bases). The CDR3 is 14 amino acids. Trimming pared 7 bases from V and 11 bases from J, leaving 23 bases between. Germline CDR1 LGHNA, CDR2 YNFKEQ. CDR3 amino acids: CASTPGGARFLAFF. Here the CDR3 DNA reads TGTGCCAGCACCCCGGGGGGGGCGCGTTTTTTGGCTTTCTTT.

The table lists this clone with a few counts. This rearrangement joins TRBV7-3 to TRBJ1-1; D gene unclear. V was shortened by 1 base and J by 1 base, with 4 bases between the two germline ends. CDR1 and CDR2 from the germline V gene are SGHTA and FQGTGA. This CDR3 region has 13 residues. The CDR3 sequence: CASSLRRNTEAFF. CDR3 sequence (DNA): TGTGCCAGCAGCTTAAGGAGGAACACTGAAGCTTTCTTT.

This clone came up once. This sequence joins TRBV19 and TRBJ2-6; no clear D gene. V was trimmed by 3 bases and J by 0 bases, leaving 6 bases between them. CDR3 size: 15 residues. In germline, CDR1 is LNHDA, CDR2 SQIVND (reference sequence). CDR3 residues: CASSIGFSGANVLTF. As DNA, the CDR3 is TGTGCCAGTAGTATCGGTTTCTCTGGGGCCAACGTCCTGACTTTC.

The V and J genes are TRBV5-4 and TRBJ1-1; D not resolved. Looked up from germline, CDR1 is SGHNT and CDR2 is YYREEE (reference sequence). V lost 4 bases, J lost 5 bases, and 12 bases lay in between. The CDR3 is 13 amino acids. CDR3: CASSDSEGTEAFF. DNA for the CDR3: TGTGCCAGCAGCGACTCCGAGGGAACTGAAGCTTTCTTT.

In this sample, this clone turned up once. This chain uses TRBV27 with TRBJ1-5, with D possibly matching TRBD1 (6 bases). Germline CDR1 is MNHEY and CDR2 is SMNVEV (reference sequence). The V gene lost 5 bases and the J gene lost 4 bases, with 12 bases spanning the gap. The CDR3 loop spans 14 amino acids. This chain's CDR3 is CASSLTGFNQPQHF. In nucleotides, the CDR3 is TGTGCCAGCAGTCTGACAGGTTTTAATCAGCCCCAGCATTTT.

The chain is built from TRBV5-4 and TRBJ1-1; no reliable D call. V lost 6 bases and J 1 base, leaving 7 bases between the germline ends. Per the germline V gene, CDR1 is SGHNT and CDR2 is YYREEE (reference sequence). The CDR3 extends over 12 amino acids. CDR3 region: CASKTGNTEAFF. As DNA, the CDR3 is TGTGCCAGCAAGACGGGGAACACTGAAGCTTTCTTT. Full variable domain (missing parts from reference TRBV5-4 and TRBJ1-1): ETGVTQSPTHLIKTRGQQVTLRCSSQSGHNTVSWYQQALGQGPQFIFQYYREEENGRGNFPPRFSGLQFPNYSSELNVNALELDDSALYLCASKTGNTEAFFGQGTRLTVV.

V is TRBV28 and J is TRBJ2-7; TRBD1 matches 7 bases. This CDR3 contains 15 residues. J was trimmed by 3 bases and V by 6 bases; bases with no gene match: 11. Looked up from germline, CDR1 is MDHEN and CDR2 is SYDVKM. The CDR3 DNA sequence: TGTGCCAGCAGCCTAACGACAGGGTCGGGCTACGAGCAGTACTTC. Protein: CASSLTTGSGYEQYF.

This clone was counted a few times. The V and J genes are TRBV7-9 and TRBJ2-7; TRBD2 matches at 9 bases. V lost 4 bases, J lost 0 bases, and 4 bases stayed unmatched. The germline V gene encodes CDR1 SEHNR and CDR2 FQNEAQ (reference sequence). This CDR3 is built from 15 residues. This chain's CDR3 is CASSSPGLASYEQYF. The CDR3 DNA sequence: TGTGCCAGCAGCTCCCCGGGACTAGCCTCCTACGAGCAGTACTTC.

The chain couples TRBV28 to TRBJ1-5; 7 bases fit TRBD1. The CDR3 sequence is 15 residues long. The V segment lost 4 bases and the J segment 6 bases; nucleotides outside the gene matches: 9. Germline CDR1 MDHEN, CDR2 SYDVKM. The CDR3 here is CASSSLLTGSQPQHF. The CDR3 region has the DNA TGTGCCAGCAGTTCGTTATTGACAGGGTCTCAGCCCCAGCATTTT.

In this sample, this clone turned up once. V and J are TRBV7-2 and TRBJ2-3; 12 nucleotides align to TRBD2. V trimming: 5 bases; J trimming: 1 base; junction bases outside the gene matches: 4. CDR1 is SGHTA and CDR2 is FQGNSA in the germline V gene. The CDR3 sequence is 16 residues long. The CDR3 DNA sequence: TGTGCCAGCAGCCAAAGGACTAGCGGGGGCACAGATACGCAGTATTTT. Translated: CASSQRTSGGTDTQYF. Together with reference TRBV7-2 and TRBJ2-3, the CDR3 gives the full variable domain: GAGVSQSPSNKVTEKGKDVELRCDPISGHTALYWYRQSLGQGLEFLIYFQGNSAPDKSGLPSDRFSAERTGGSVSTLTIQRTQQEDSAVYLCASSQRTSGGTDTQYFGPGTRLTVL.

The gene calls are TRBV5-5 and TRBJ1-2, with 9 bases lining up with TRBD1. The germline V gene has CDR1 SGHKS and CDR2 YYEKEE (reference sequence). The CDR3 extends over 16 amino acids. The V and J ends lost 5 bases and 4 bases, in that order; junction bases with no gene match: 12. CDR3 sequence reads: CASSLRLLGQGYGYTF. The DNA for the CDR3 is TGTGCCAGCAGTCTCAGATTGTTGGGACAGGGCTATGGCTACACCTTC.

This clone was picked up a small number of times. CDR3: CASSLDQQGPTNTQYF. The CDR3 nucleotides read TGTGCCAGCAGCTTAGACCAGCAGGGCCCTACGAATACGCAGTATTTT. The chain has TRBV7-9 and TRBJ2-3, with D maybe TRBD1 (5 bases). Trimming left V 1 base short and J 7 bases short, with 18 bases between. Germline CDR1 is SEHNR and CDR2 is FQNEAQ (reference sequence). CDR3 length: 16 residues.

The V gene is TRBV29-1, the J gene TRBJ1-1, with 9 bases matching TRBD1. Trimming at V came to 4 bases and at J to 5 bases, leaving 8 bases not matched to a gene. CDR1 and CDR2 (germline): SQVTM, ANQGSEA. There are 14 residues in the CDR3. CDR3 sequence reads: CSVAERTGDTEAFF. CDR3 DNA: TGCAGCGTTGCAGAGAGGACAGGGGATACTGAAGCTTTCTTT.

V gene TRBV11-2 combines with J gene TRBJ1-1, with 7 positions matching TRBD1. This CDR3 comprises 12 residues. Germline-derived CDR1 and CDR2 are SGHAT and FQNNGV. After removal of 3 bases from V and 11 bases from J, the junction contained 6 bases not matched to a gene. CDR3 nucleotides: TGTGCCAGCAGCTTGCGACAGGGCAGGGCTTTCTTT. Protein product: CASSLRQGRAFF. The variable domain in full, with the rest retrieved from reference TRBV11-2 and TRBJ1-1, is EAGVAQSPRYKIIEKRQSVAFWCNPISGHATLYWYQQILGQGPKLLIQFQNNGVVDDSQLPKDRFSAERLKGVDSTLKIQPAKLEDSAVYLCASSLRQGRAFFGQGTRLTVV.

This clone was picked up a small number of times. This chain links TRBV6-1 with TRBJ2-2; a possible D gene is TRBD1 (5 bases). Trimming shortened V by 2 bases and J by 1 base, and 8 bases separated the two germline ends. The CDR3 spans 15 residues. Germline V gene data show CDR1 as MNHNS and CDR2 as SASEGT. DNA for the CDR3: TGTGCCAGCAGTGAATTTCAGGGGAACACCGGGGAGCTGTTTTTT. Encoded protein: CASSEFQGNTGELFF.